A single sample is the source of the 3 T cell receptor beta chains below, sequenced in a study of blood T cell repertoires in COVID-19. The method was immunoSEQ multiplex PCR; TCRdb's version includes in-frame clones alone and lacks a portion of them. Among about 68,000 clones listed, 75% to 85% were seen once. Material: peripheral blood. Source of these receptors: a middle-aged man with acute or convalescent COVID-19.

This rearrangement joins TRBV6-1 to TRBJ2-3, with 11 positions matching TRBD1. In germline, CDR1 is MNHNS, CDR2 SASEGT. Germline trimming cut 3 bases from V and 7 bases from J; bases unmatched to any gene: 3. This CDR3 has 14 amino acids. The CDR3 loop reads CASSEGTGGYTQYF. The CDR3 DNA reads as TGTGCCAGCAGTGAGGGGACAGGGGGTTATACGCAGTATTTT.

The CDR3 is CASSRARENFEKLFF. In nucleotides, the CDR3 is TGTGCCAGCAGCCGTGCCCGCGAGAACTTTGAAAAACTGTTTTTT. This chain uses TRBV3-1 (or the pseudogene TRBV3-2) with TRBJ1-4; D remains unclear. Looked up from germline, CDR1 is LGHDT and CDR2 is YNNKEL (reference sequence). The V end was cut by 4 bases, the J end by 7 bases, with 16 bases between. The length of the CDR3 is 15 residues.

The chain carries TRBV21-1 and TRBJ2-7; the table assigns TRBD2, which was not confirmed against the DNA. TRBV21-1 is given as a pseudogene. The CDR3 has 10 residues. For the CDR3, the DNA is TGTGCCAGCAGCCACTGGGAGCAGTACTTC. It is translated as CASSHWEQYF.